The entry below gives a single TCR beta chain sequence along with its context. The ends were cut back, 4 bases at V and 7 bases at J, with 8 bases in the middle. The CDR3 spans 12 residues. Germline lookup yields CDR1 SEHNR and CDR2 FQNEAQ (reference sequence). This entry belongs to a study of blood T cell repertoires in COVID-19. About the research overall: Acute-phase and convalescent COVID-19 samples originated in the United States, Italy and Spain. Sources were T cells, B-cell-depleted T cells, or PBMCs; the material itself was cDNA or gDNA.

Seattle patients were enrolled during active infection and followed longitudinally. The protocol was immunoSEQ multiplex PCR, while the TCRdb copy is restricted to in-frame clones and leaves out a portion. The repertoire holds roughly 200,000 clones, with 79% as singletons. Sequenced input: peripheral blood. The chain links TRBV7-9 to TRBJ2-4; D not resolved. The clonotype originates from a woman aged 40 to 50 with COVID-19, enrolled during active disease. CDR3 DNA sequence: TGTGCCAGCAGCTCCTTACTCAACATTCAGTACTTC. Its translation: CASSSLLNIQYF.